The rows below give T cell receptor beta chains drawn from one sample of a study of vaccination effects on CD4 cells after COVID-19. Their target antigens are unknown. Generated by immunoSEQ multiplex PCR, the TCRdb table keeps only in-frame clones and is missing some. The sample gives fewer than 40,000 clones, 70% of which show up once; over 3% is in the top ten. The sample was CD4+ T cells from PBMCs cultured without peptide, taken before COVID-19 vaccination. Receptors originate from a human donor who received a COVID-19 vaccine. Both conserved end residues are part of each CDR3. D genes are given only for firm matches. Clone size is shown for a subset of rows, as once, few, many or a class of expanded clone.

J: TRBJ2-3; D: TRBD1; size: -; V: TRBV18; DNA: TGTGCCAGCTCCAGACAGGGAAGCACAGATACGCAGTATTTT; CDR3: CASSRQGSTDTQYF
J: TRBJ1-6; D: TRBD1; size: -; V: TRBV18; DNA: TGTGCCAGCTCACCCGGGACAGGGGATAATTCACCCCTCCACTTT; CDR3: CASSPGTGDNSPLHF
J: TRBJ1-4; D: -; size: few; V: TRBV9; DNA: TGTGCCAGCAGCGTAGGAACAACTAATGAAAAACTGTTTTTT; CDR3: CASSVGTTNEKLFF
J: TRBJ2-1; D: -; size: -; V: TRBV5-1; DNA: TGCGCCAGCAGCCATGGGGACCACAGCGGGTACAATGAGCAGTTCTTC; CDR3: CASSHGDHSGYNEQFF
J: TRBJ2-7; D: -; size: -; V: TRBV12-5; DNA: TGTGCTAGTGGTTCCCCCTCATCCACGCACGAGCAGTACTTC; CDR3: CASGSPSSTHEQYF
J: TRBJ1-2; D: -; size: -; V: TRBV19; DNA: TGTGCCAGCGAAAAGGAGTTTAGAAACTATGGCTACACCTTC; CDR3: CASEKEFRNYGYTF
J: TRBJ1-1; D: -; size: -; V: TRBV12-3/TRBV12-4; DNA: TGTGCCAGCAGCCCTACATTGAACACTGAAGCTTTCTTT; CDR3: CASSPTLNTEAFF
J: TRBJ2-1; D: -; size: -; V: TRBV7-8; DNA: TGTGCCAGCAGCTTAGGGCTAAATGTCTACAATGAGCAGTTCTTC; CDR3: CASSLGLNVYNEQFF
J: TRBJ1-1; D: -; size: once; V: TRBV29-1; DNA: TGCAGCGCTGGGGAGAGAGGGGTAAGAGGGACTGAAGCTTTCTTT; CDR3: CSAGERGVRGTEAFF
J: TRBJ2-3; D: TRBD2; size: once; V: TRBV6-5; DNA: TGTGCCAGCAGTTACGGGCGGGAGCCCCCAGATACGCAGTATTTT; CDR3: CASSYGREPPDTQYF
J: TRBJ1-4; D: -; size: -; V: TRBV4-2; DNA: TGTGCCAGCAGCCAGACCCAGGGGCCAGGTGAAAAACTGTTTTTT; CDR3: CASSQTQGPGEKLFF
J: TRBJ1-2; D: -; size: few; V: TRBV30; DNA: TGTGCCTGGGAGGGGGGTTCAAGTGGCTACACCTTC; CDR3: CAWEGGSSGYTF
J: TRBJ2-7; D: TRBD1; size: -; V: TRBV7-9; DNA: TGTGCCAGCAGCTTACAGGGGGCGGGGGAGCAGTACTTC; CDR3: CASSLQGAGEQYF
J: TRBJ1-1; D: -; size: -; V: TRBV4-1; DNA: TGCGCCAGCAGCCAAAATTATAAAGCTTTCTTT; CDR3: CASSQNYKAFF
J: TRBJ1-3; D: -; size: -; V: TRBV6-5; DNA: TGTGCCAGCAGTCCCCCAGGAGAGACTGGAAACACCATATATTTT; CDR3: CASSPPGETGNTIYF
J: TRBJ1-1; D: TRBD1; size: -; V: TRBV27; DNA: TGTGCCAGCAGCCTACAGGGGGGCATGAACACTGAAGCTTTCTTT; CDR3: CASSLQGGMNTEAFF
J: TRBJ1-5; D: TRBD1; size: -; V: TRBV6-6; DNA: TGTGCCAGCAGTTACTTTGGGACAGGGAATCAGCCCCAGCATTTT; CDR3: CASSYFGTGNQPQHF
J: TRBJ2-7; D: TRBD1; size: -; V: TRBV5-1; DNA: TGCGCCAGCAGTTACATGACAGGGGAATTTGACGAGCAGTACTTC; CDR3: CASSYMTGEFDEQYF
J: TRBJ2-7; D: -; size: -; V: TRBV7-9; DNA: TGTGCCAGCAGCCCTCTCGGACAAGGCCCAGTCTACGAGCAGTACTTC; CDR3: CASSPLGQGPVYEQYF
J: TRBJ2-1; D: TRBD1; size: once; V: TRBV5-4; DNA: TGTGCCAGCAGCTCGGGACAGATTTACAATGAGCAGTTCTTC; CDR3: CASSSGQIYNEQFF
J: TRBJ1-1; D: -; size: -; V: TRBV7-9; DNA: TGTGCCAGCAGCTTTATCTATGGGCAGAGCAACTTAACAGTCCCTGAAGCTTTCTTT; CDR3: CASSFIYGQSNLTVPEAFF
J: TRBJ1-4; D: -; size: -; V: TRBV18; DNA: TGTGCCAGCTCACGGGACATCCCTGCAACTAATGAAAAACTGTTTTTT; CDR3: CASSRDIPATNEKLFF
J: TRBJ2-1; D: TRBD2; size: -; V: TRBV6-5; DNA: TGTGCCAGCACGGGACTAGCGGGGGACAATGAGCAGTTCTTC; CDR3: CASTGLAGDNEQFF
J: TRBJ2-7; D: TRBD2; size: -; V: TRBV6-5; DNA: TGTGCCAGCAGGGATAGCGGGGGGGCAGGCGAGCAGTACTTC; CDR3: CASRDSGGAGEQYF
J: TRBJ2-2; D: -; size: few; V: TRBV15; DNA: TGTGCCACCAGCAGAGTGGGGGACACCGGGGAGCTGTTTTTT; CDR3: CATSRVGDTGELFF
J: TRBJ1-5; D: -; size: -; V: TRBV29-1; DNA: TGCAGCGTTAGGGACAACTTCAATCAGCCCCAGCATTTT; CDR3: CSVRDNFNQPQHF
J: TRBJ2-7; D: TRBD2; size: -; V: TRBV29-1; DNA: TGCAGCGTTGTAAAACTAGCGGGATCCACCTACGAGCAGTACTTC; CDR3: CSVVKLAGSTYEQYF
J: TRBJ2-3; D: TRBD2; size: -; V: TRBV7-8; DNA: TGTGCCAGCAGCTCCTTTAGCGGGGGGTACACAGATACGCAGTATTTT; CDR3: CASSSFSGGYTDTQYF
J: TRBJ2-2; D: -; size: few; V: TRBV2; DNA: TGTGCCAGCACCCCTGACGGGGCGAACACCGGGGAGCTGTTTTTT; CDR3: CASTPDGANTGELFF
J: TRBJ1-6; D: -; size: few; V: TRBV12-5; DNA: TGTGCTAGTGGATTTGACAGGCAGAGCTCCTATAATTCACCCCTCCACTTT; CDR3: CASGFDRQSSYNSPLHF
J: TRBJ2-7; D: TRBD1; size: -; V: TRBV20-1; DNA: TGCAGTGCGACAGGGCCCTACGAGCAGTACTTC; CDR3: CSATGPYEQYF
J: TRBJ2-3; D: TRBD1; size: -; V: TRBV5-5; DNA: TGTGCCAGCAGCTTGGAGGGGACAGGGGGGACAGATACGCAGTATTTT; CDR3: CASSLEGTGGTDTQYF
J: TRBJ2-1; D: TRBD2; size: once; V: TRBV15; DNA: TGTGCCACCAGCAGAAAGTTAAGCGGGAGTGAATACAATGAGCAGTTCTTC; CDR3: CATSRKLSGSEYNEQFF
J: TRBJ2-1; D: TRBD1; size: -; V: TRBV10-3; DNA: TGTGCCACGTGGGACAGCTACAATGAGCAGTTCTTC; CDR3: CATWDSYNEQFF
J: TRBJ1-2; D: TRBD1; size: -; V: TRBV5-5; DNA: TGTGCCAGCAGCTTGGGGGGACAGGGTAACTATGGCTACACCTTC; CDR3: CASSLGGQGNYGYTF
J: TRBJ2-7; D: -; size: once; V: TRBV5-1; DNA: TGCGCCAGCAGCTTGGGGGTTGGCTCCTACGAGCAGTACTTC; CDR3: CASSLGVGSYEQYF
J: TRBJ1-5; D: -; size: -; V: TRBV25-1; DNA: TGTGCCAGCAGCGCCGGGGGTTTCGGGGCCCAGCATTTT; CDR3: CASSAGGFGAQHF
J: TRBJ2-1; D: -; size: -; V: TRBV18; DNA: TGTGCCAGCTCACCACCGTATTCGGGGAAAGAGCAGTTCTTC; CDR3: CASSPPYSGKEQFF
J: TRBJ1-2; D: TRBD1; size: -; V: TRBV5-1; DNA: TGCGCCAGCAGTTTGTGGGGACAGCAACGAGAGCTTGGTGGCTATGGCTACACCTTC; CDR3: CASSLWGQQRELGGYGYTF
J: TRBJ1-1; D: -; size: -; V: TRBV5-4; DNA: TGTGCCAGCAGCTTGATCGGGGGGCCCCGATCTTCCAACACTGAAGCTTTCTTT; CDR3: CASSLIGGPRSSNTEAFF
J: TRBJ2-3; D: -; size: -; V: TRBV24-1; DNA: TGTGCCACCAGTGATGGCGCCACAGATACGCAGTATTTT; CDR3: CATSDGATDTQYF
J: TRBJ2-2; D: -; size: -; V: TRBV7-6; DNA: TGTGCCAGCAGCTCCAAGGGGGGCCGGACCGGGGAGCTGTTTTTT; CDR3: CASSSKGGRTGELFF
J: TRBJ1-3; D: TRBD1; size: -; V: TRBV2; DNA: TGTGCCAGCAGTGAGGGGACAGGGAACTCTGGAAACACCATATATTTT; CDR3: CASSEGTGNSGNTIYF
J: TRBJ2-3; D: -; size: -; V: TRBV5-1; DNA: TGCGCCAGCAGCTTGGGTACGGGAGATACGCAGTATTTT; CDR3: CASSLGTGDTQYF
J: TRBJ2-2; D: TRBD2; size: -; V: TRBV7-7; DNA: TGTGCCAGCAGCTTTAGTACTAGCGGAAACACCGGGGAGCTGTTTTTT; CDR3: CASSFSTSGNTGELFF